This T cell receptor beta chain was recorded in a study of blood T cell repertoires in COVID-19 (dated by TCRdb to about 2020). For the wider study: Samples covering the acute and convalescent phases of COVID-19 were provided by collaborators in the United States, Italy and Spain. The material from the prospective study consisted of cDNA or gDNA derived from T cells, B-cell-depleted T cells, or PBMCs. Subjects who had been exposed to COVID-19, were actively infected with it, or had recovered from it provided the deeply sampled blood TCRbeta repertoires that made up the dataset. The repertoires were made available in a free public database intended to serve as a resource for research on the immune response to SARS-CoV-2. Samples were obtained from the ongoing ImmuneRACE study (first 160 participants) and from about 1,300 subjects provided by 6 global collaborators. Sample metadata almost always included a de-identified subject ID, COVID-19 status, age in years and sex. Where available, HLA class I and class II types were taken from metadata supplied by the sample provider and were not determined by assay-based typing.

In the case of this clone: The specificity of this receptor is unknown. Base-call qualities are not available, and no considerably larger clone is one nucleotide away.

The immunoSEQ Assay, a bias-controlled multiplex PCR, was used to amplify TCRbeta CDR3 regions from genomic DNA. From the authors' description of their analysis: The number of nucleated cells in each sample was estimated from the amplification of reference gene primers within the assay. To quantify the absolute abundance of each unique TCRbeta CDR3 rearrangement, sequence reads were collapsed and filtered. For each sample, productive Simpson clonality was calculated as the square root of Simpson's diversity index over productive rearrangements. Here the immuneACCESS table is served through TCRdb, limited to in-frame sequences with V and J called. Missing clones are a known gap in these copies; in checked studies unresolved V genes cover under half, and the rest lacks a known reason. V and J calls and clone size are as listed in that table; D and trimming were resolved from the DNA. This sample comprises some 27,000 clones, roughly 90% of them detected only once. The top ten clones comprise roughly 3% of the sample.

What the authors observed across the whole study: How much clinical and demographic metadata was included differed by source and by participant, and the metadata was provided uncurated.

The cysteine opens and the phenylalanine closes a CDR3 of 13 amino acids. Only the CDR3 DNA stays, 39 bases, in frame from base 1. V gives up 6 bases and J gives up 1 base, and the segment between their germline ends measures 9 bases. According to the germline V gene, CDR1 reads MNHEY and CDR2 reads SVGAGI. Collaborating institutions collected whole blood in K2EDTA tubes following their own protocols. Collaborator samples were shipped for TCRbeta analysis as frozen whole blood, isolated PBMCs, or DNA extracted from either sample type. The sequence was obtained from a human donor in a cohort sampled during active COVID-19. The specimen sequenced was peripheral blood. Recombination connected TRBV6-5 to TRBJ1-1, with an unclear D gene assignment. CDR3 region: CASRNPGNTEAFF. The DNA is TGTGCCAGCAGGAATCCAGGGAACACTGAAGCTTTCTTT.